The entry below describes one T cell receptor (beta chain). Its antigen is not identified. TCRdb called the reads again in MiXCR, with one record for every CDR3 protein. The table has fewer than 400,000 distinct CDR3 sequences, around 18% seen once; the top ten hold roughly 9%. The data were taken from a study of T cell repertoires in cytomegalovirus infection. Study context: In public TCR beta signatures, there were indications of both CMV infection and matching HLA type. Study-wide findings and caveats: Cumulative public TCR beta family frequency identified CMV carriers with the relevant HLA. CMV-specific TCR beta clonotypes restricted by HLA-C dominated the ex vivo response.

Germline-derived CDR1 and CDR2 are MNHEY and SMNVEV (reference sequence). The CDR3 length is 15 residues. Trimming took off 5 bases at V and 4 bases at J, with 15 bases between the two ends. The genes are TRBV27 and TRBJ2-1; a possible D gene is TRBD2 (6 bases). This TCR was recovered from a human donor in good health (CMV status not recorded). Some clones in this sample may be carry-over from other donors' samples. The sample consisted of PBMCs. The CDR3 DNA reads as TGTGCCAGCAGTCCCCGTTTTGGAGGGTACAATGAGCAGTTCTTC. Protein product: CASSPRFGGYNEQFF.